These 32 T cell receptor beta chains originate from one sample sequenced in a study of glioma-infiltrating T cells. TCR alpha and beta CDR3 regions were amplified from RNA using iRepertoire nested multiplex PCR. TCRdb passed the multiplex PCR reads through MiXCR, listing each CDR3 protein once. The sample consists of 93,000 or so distinct CDR3 sequences, 25% to 30% of them appearing once. Sequencing was done on a sample of glioma tissue, nonneoplastic brain tissue, or PBMCs (not recorded which). The origin of the receptors is a human donor with low-grade glioma or glioblastoma, undergoing nonglioma brain surgery, or in good health (not recorded which).

Concerning this clonotype: This may arise from a read error, as a much more abundant clone is one base away. V gene TRBV27 combines with J gene TRBJ1-1, with a possible D match to TRBD1 (6 bases). Germline V lookup: CDR1 MNHEY, CDR2 SMNVEV (reference sequence). This CDR3 is built from 14 residues. Trimming removed 3 bases from V and 7 bases from J, with 15 bases in between. The CDR3: CASSLGGGPGEAFF. The CDR3 DNA follows: TGTGCCAGCAGTTTGGGAGGGGGTCCTGGTGAAGCTTTCTTT.

This clonotype was counted at least ten times. The rearrangement uses TRBV6-1 and TRBJ2-7; possible D gene TRBD2, 5 bases. Germline V gene lookup returns CDR1 MNHNS and CDR2 SASEGT. This CDR3 comprises 14 residues. V lost 6 bases and J 2 bases, leaving 14 bases between the germline ends. The CDR3 DNA reads TGTGCCAGCAGACGGAAGACGGAGGCCTACGAGCAGTACTTC. Translated: CASRRKTEAYEQYF.

This clonotype came up a few times. V gene TRBV12-3 or TRBV12-4 combines with J gene TRBJ1-4; no clear D. This CDR3 is 13 amino acids long. V was trimmed by 3 bases and J by 7 bases, leaving 9 bases between them. In DNA form, the CDR3 reads TGTGCCAGCAGTTTTCAGTTAATTGAAAAACTGTTTTTT. This translates into CASSFQLIEKLFF.

Remarks on this clonotype: This may be a read error, as it is one base from a much larger clone. The chain couples TRBV3-1 to TRBJ1-2; perhaps TRBD1 as D (6 bases). The germline gives CDR1 LGHDT, CDR2 YNNKEL (reference sequence). Trimming pared 4 bases from V and 14 bases from J, leaving 11 bases between. The CDR3 is made up of 10 amino acids. CDR3 DNA sequence: TGTGCCAGCAGCCGAACTGGACAGACCTTC. Translated, it gives CASSRTGQTF.

As to this clonotype: Since a much larger clone is just one base distant, this may be a read error. The chain recombines TRBV20-1 with TRBJ1-5; D remains ambiguous. Germline CDR1 reads DFQATT; CDR2 reads SNEGSKA (reference sequence). The CDR3 extends over 14 amino acids. The CDR3 is CSARDFYSDQPQHF. Here the CDR3 DNA reads TGCAGTGCTAGAGATTTTTATAGCGATCAGCCCCAGCATTTT.

This clonotype was detected only once. The rearrangement joins TRBV20-1 to TRBJ2-7; 7 nucleotides line up with TRBD1. The CDR3 runs to 13 residues. The V gene's germline CDR1 is DFQATT and CDR2 SNEGSKA (reference sequence). V shed 5 bases and J 3 bases; nucleotides not matched to a gene: 7. In DNA form, the CDR3 reads TGCAGTGCTCACCCGAGACAGGGCTACGAGCAGTACTTC. It specifies CSAHPRQGYEQYF.

Notes on this clonotype: A much larger clonotype is one base distant, so this may be a read error. The rearrangement links TRBV14 to TRBJ2-3; a weak D match, TRBD1 (5 bases). This CDR3 is built from 11 residues. Germline lookup yields CDR1 SGHDN and CDR2 FVKESK. The CDR3 coding sequence is TGTGCCAGCAGGAAGGGGAATACGAAGTATTTT. Amino acid sequence: CASRKGNTKYF. The full variable domain, with the rest looked up from reference TRBV14 and TRBJ2-3, is EAGVTQFPSHSVIEKGQTVTLRCDPISGHDNLYWYRRVMGKEIKFLLHFVKESKQDESGMPNNRFLAERTGGTYSTLKVQPAELEDSGVYFCASRKGNTKYFGPGTRLTVL.

The chain carries TRBV12-3 or TRBV12-4 and TRBJ1-5, with 10 bases fitting TRBD1. V lost 5 bases, J lost 5 bases, and 6 bases stayed unmatched. The CDR3 loop spans 15 amino acids. The CDR3 spells CASSPRTGGDQPQHF. The CDR3, as DNA: TGTGCCAGCAGTCCCAGGACAGGGGGGGATCAGCCCCAGCATTTT.

This clonotype was seen only a few times. The chain has TRBV19 and TRBJ1-1; D gene unclear. Germline loops: CDR1 LNHDA, CDR2 SQIVND (reference sequence). This CDR3 comprises 12 residues. Trimming took 7 bases from V and 7 from J, leaving 13 bases between them. The CDR3 region is CASTPPRGEAFF. The CDR3 region has the DNA TGTGCCAGTACTCCGCCCCGGGGTGAAGCTTTCTTT.

This clonotype came up many times. The genes are TRBV20-1 and TRBJ2-3; the match to TRBD2 covers 8 bases. CDR3 length equals 15 residues. CDR1 DFQATT and CDR2 SNEGSKA come from the germline V gene (reference sequence). Trimming at V came to 0 bases and at J to 5 bases, leaving 7 bases not matched to a gene. The DNA of the CDR3 is TGCAGTGCTAGAGATCGGCCGGGGGGGGGAGATACGCAGTATTTT. It is translated as CSARDRPGGGDTQYF.

This clonotype occurred many times. The chain carries TRBV27 and TRBJ2-5; maybe TRBD1 (6 bases). The V and J ends lost 6 bases and 1 base respectively, with 9 bases between them. The germline CDR1 and CDR2 sequences are MNHEY and SMNVEV (reference sequence). The CDR3 is 13 residues long. DNA for the CDR3: TGTGCCAGCAGGGGACACCTCCAAGAGACCCAGTACTTC. Translated: CASRGHLQETQYF.

This clonotype was seen a single time. One end of the junction fails to match germline, which may point to a read error. V is TRBV11-3 and J is TRBJ2-7; perhaps D is TRBD1 or TRBD2 (5 bases each). Germline CDR1 reads SGHNT; CDR2 reads YENEEA. The CDR3 spans 14 residues. The CDR3 DNA reads as TGTGCCAGCAGATTAGGTTCAGGGACGGGCGAGCAGTACTTC. Translated, it gives CASRLGSGTGEQYF.

This clonotype was seen more than once but under ten times. The chain joins TRBV12-3 or TRBV12-4 to TRBJ2-7, with D possibly being TRBD1 (6 bases). The CDR3 covers 12 residues. Trimming left V 6 bases short and J 6 bases short, with 12 bases between. CDR3: CASSQQGIEQYF. CDR3 in DNA: TGTGCCAGCAGCCAACAGGGTATCGAGCAGTACTTC.

This clonotype has only a few counts. The V call is TRBV18, the J call TRBJ1-2; a weak D match, TRBD1 (5 bases). CDR1 KGHSH and CDR2 LQKENI come from the germline V gene. This CDR3 is built from 16 residues. Trimming cost V 3 bases and J 2 bases, with 16 bases left between them. The CDR3 nucleotides read TGTGCCAGCTCACCGCAGGGATCCTCCCTCAACTATGGCTACACCTTC. It specifies CASSPQGSSLNYGYTF.

This clonotype has a handful of counts. V is TRBV7-8 and J is TRBJ2-2, with 7 positions matching TRBD2. CDR1 and CDR2 from the germline V gene are SGHVS and FQNEAQ. J lost 2 bases, V lost 5 bases, and 5 bases had no gene match. The CDR3 is 15 residues long. CDR3 loop: CASSPWGGNTGELFF. The CDR3 coding sequence is TGTGCCAGCAGCCCCTGGGGGGGAAACACCGGGGAGCTGTTTTTT.

Only a few counts were recorded for this clonotype. The gene calls are TRBV18 and TRBJ1-1; D unresolved. This CDR3 contains 16 residues. The V and J ends lost 4 bases and 1 base respectively, with 16 bases between them. CDR1 is KGHSH, CDR2 LQKENI, per germline. DNA for the CDR3: TGTGCCAGCTCACGCCGGCCAGGCGGTGAGAACACTGAAGCTTTCTTT. This sequence encodes CASSRRPGGENTEAFF.

Comments on this clonotype: A much larger clone is a single base away; this may be a read error. The chain carries TRBV7-9 and TRBJ1-2, with D uncertain. CDR3 size: 14 residues. Germline CDR1 reads SEHNR; CDR2 reads FQNEAQ (reference sequence). V lost 1 base and J lost 14, with 20 bases in between. CDR3 in amino acids: CASSLERPPNSETF. In DNA, the CDR3 is TGTGCCAGCAGCTTAGAGCGGCCTCCCAACTCAGAAACCTTC. Full variable domain (missing parts from reference TRBV7-9 and TRBJ1-2): DTGVSQNPRHKITKRGQNVTFRCDPISEHNRLYWYRQTLGQGPEFLTYFQNEAQLEKSRLLSDRFSAERPKGSFSTLEIQRTEQGDSAMYLCASSLERPPNSETFGSGTRLTVV.

This chain links TRBV20-1 with TRBJ2-7; the match to TRBD2 covers 12 bases. Germline V gene data show CDR1 as DFQATT and CDR2 as SNEGSKA (reference sequence). V dropped 1 base and J dropped 0; count of bases not matched to a gene: 13. This CDR3 is 19 amino acids long. The DNA of the CDR3 is TGCAGTGCTAGAGCGTTTAGGACTAGCGGGGTCCAAAACTCCTACGAGCAGTACTTC. Translating it yields CSARAFRTSGVQNSYEQYF.

The rearrangement joins TRBV2 to TRBJ1-5; D might be TRBD1 (5 bases). V lost 7 bases, J lost 5 bases, and 15 bases lay in between. The germline gives CDR1 SNHLY, CDR2 FYNNEI. CDR3 length equals 14 residues. The CDR3 region has the DNA TGTGCCAGCATTTCCACCCGGGGGGATCAGCCCCAGCATTTT. It encodes CASISTRGDQPQHF.

This clonotype was seen more than once but under ten times. The chain uses TRBV6-1 and TRBJ1-5, with D uncertain. The CDR3 contains 15 residues. V was cut by 0 bases and J by 6 bases, with 12 bases left in between. The germline CDR1 and CDR2 sequences are MNHNS and SASEGT. Written as DNA, the CDR3 is TGTGCCAGCAGTGAAGCGCGAGGAGAGGGTCAGCCCCAGCATTTT. This codes for CASSEARGEGQPQHF.

This clonotype was detected many times. The rearrangement uses TRBV20-1 and TRBJ2-1; 8 nucleotides align to TRBD2. With V trimmed by 7 bases and J by 4 bases, 3 bases remained unmatched. Germline assignment: CDR1 DFQATT and CDR2 SNEGSKA (reference sequence). This CDR3 is built from 12 residues. The CDR3 here is CSVREGYNEQFF. The DNA for the CDR3 is TGCAGTGTCCGGGAGGGGTACAATGAGCAGTTCTTC.

This clonotype was recorded many times. The V and J genes are TRBV28 and TRBJ2-6; 7 positions agree with TRBD1. Trimming removed 6 bases from V and 4 bases from J; junction bases left unmatched: 6. The length of the CDR3 is 15 residues. Germline V gene lookup returns CDR1 MDHEN and CDR2 SYDVKM. This CDR3 reads CASSPTGAGANVLTF. The CDR3 coding sequence is TGTGCCAGCAGCCCTACAGGGGCAGGGGCCAACGTCCTGACTTTC.

This clonotype showed up many times. The V call is TRBV7-2, the J call TRBJ2-3; 8 bases match TRBD2. V lost 5 bases, J lost 2 bases, and 12 bases stayed unmatched. The germline gives CDR1 SGHTA, CDR2 FQGNSA. This CDR3 is built from 17 residues. CDR3 nucleotide sequence: TGTGCCAGCAGCCCCCGGGGGGGCGGGGGTTCCACAGATACGCAGTATTTT. Translation gives CASSPRGGGGSTDTQYF.

Turning to this clonotype: A read error may account for a junction end that differs from germline. The chain links TRBV5-6 to TRBJ2-3, with a tentative D call TRBD1 (6 bases). This CDR3 contains 15 residues. CDR1 and CDR2 (germline): SGHDT, YYEEEE. CDR3 amino acids: CTSRLGQPFTDTQYF. The DNA for the CDR3 is TGTACCAGCAGACTCGGACAGCCTTTCACAGATACGCAGTATTTT.

This clonotype was detected only a few times. The rearrangement uses TRBV7-2 and TRBJ1-5; no reliable D call. Germline V gene data show CDR1 as SGHTA and CDR2 as FQGNSA. Trimming took 1 base from V and 9 from J, leaving 16 bases between them. This CDR3 spans 15 amino acids. The CDR3 loop reads CASSLGSATNSPQHF. The CDR3 coding sequence is TGTGCCAGCAGCTTAGGGTCGGCCACCAATTCGCCCCAGCATTTT.

This clonotype was detected only a few times. The chain recombines TRBV7-6 with TRBJ2-7; D tentatively reads TRBD1 or TRBD2 (5 bases each). V was trimmed by 5 bases and J by 7 bases, leaving 18 bases between them. The CDR3 consists of 14 residues. Germline V lookup: CDR1 SGHVS, CDR2 FNYEAQ. The CDR3, as DNA: TGTGCCAGCAGCAACTGGGACCCCGCCCGGGAGCAGTACTTC. This gives the protein CASSNWDPAREQYF. The full variable domain, rest sourced from reference TRBV7-6 and TRBJ2-7, is GAGVSQSPRYKVTKRGQDVALRCDPISGHVSLYWYRQALGQGPEFLTYFNYEAQQDKSGLPNDRFSAERPEGSISTLTIQRTEQRDSAMYRCASSNWDPAREQYFGPGTRLTVT.

The chain links TRBV7-3 to TRBJ2-5; no clear D. Trimming took off 6 bases at V and 5 bases at J, with 16 bases between the two ends. Germline CDR1 and CDR2: SGHTA and FQGTGA. The CDR3 covers 14 residues. CDR3 loop: CASRFSSSTETQYF. The CDR3 region has the DNA TGTGCCAGCAGGTTCAGCTCTTCGACGGAGACCCAGTACTTC.

Details on this clonotype: The CDR3 carries no conserved terminal phenylalanine or tryptophan, so it likely arises from a read error. The rearrangement joins TRBV6-1 to TRBJ1-5; D possibly corresponds to TRBD1 (5 bases). Germline CDR1 MNHNS, CDR2 SASEGT. This CDR3 is 14 amino acids long. The V end was cut by 6 bases, the J end by 6 bases, with 15 bases between. The CDR3 DNA sequence: TGTGCCAGCAGGACGGGGGGAATGGGTCAGCCCCAGCATTTG. Amino acids: CASRTGGMGQPQHL.

Notes on this clonotype: This may stem from a read error, because a much larger clone lies one nucleotide away. The chain uses TRBV15 and TRBJ1-4; D gene uncertain. This CDR3 spans 16 amino acids. From germline, CDR1 is LNHNV and CDR2 YYDKDF (reference sequence). This chain's CDR3 is CATSRGGRLTNKKLFF. The CDR3 DNA follows: TGTGCCACCAGCAGAGGCGGCCGGCTAACTAATAAAAAACTGTTTTTT.

The gene calls are TRBV30 and TRBJ1-5; D unclear. V lost 5 bases, J lost 0 bases, and 14 bases lay in between. Germline V gene lookup returns CDR1 GTSNPN and CDR2 SVGIG (reference sequence). CDR3 length: 15 amino acids. In DNA, the CDR3 is TGTGCCTGGGGACCCGGACCCCCTAGCAATCAGCCCCAGCATTTT. Translation gives CAWGPGPPSNQPQHF.

Comments on this clonotype: Since a much larger clone is just one base distant, this may be a read error. The V gene is TRBV6-5, the J gene TRBJ2-2; no clear D gene. The V and J ends lost 0 bases and 5 bases respectively, with 16 bases between them. In germline, CDR1 is MNHEY, CDR2 SVGAGI. The CDR3 loop spans 17 amino acids. CDR3 sequence: CASSYSRQSWETGELFF. The CDR3 bases are TGTGCCAGCAGTTACTCGAGGCAGTCGTGGGAAACCGGGGAGCTGTTTTTT.

This clonotype has ten or more counts. J is TRBJ2-3 and V is TRBV6-2 or TRBV6-3, with 7 bases that match TRBD2. CDR1 and CDR2 from the germline V gene are MNHEY and SVGEGT. This CDR3 has 17 residues. V dropped 2 bases and J dropped 4; count of bases not matched to a gene: 12. DNA of the CDR3: TGTGCCAGCAGTTACCCCGAGACTAGCTCGTTGGCAGATACGCAGTATTTT. This sequence encodes CASSYPETSSLADTQYF.